Here is one T cell receptor (beta chain) with its context. The data were taken from a study of tumor T cells in aggressive B-cell lymphoma. Repertoires were generated with immunoSEQ multiplex PCR, while TCRdb's copy carries only in-frame clones and drops some. The data contain roughly 10,000 clones, 85% of them singletons. V gave up 0 bases and J gave up 5 bases, with 11 bases separating them. The CDR3 is made up of 15 amino acids. Looked up from germline, CDR1 is LGHNA and CDR2 is YNFKEQ. What was sequenced was tumor tissue. The chain couples TRBV4-2 to TRBJ1-5, with D possibly being TRBD1 (5 bases). The sequence was collected from an adult with diffuse large B cell lymphoma. The CDR3 nucleotides are TGTGCCAGCAGCCAAGACAGGGCTTCCTATCAGCCCCAGCATTTT. Translation gives CASSQDRASYQPQHF.